This entry lists 13 T cell receptor beta chains sequenced from one sample in a study of T cell changes during pregnancy in multiple sclerosis. Clones were read by immunoSEQ multiplex PCR, and TCRdb kept only the in-frame ones, dropping some. The sample yields 70,000 to 95,000 clones, approximately 94% seen once. Material: peripheral blood, obtained in the third trimester of pregnancy. These receptors all stem from a female donor with multiple sclerosis, enrolled in a pregnancy study.

The CDR3 is CASSLDRGPYNEQFF. The CDR3 DNA sequence: TGCGCCAGCAGCTTGGACAGGGGGCCGTACAATGAGCAGTTCTTC. V gene TRBV5-1 combines with J gene TRBJ2-1, with 9 bases matching TRBD1. Looked up from germline, CDR1 is SGHRS and CDR2 is YFSETQ. This CDR3 has 15 amino acids. After removal of 0 bases from V and 4 bases from J, the junction contained 2 bases not matched to a gene.

This clone was recorded once. The genes are TRBV28 and TRBJ2-3, with 9 bases lining up with TRBD2. Germline V lookup: CDR1 MDHEN, CDR2 SYDVKM. V shed 4 bases, J shed 2 bases, and the junction held 7 bases outside the gene matches. The CDR3 contains 16 residues. CDR3 amino acids: CASSSTTSGFTDTQYF. CDR3 coding DNA: TGTGCCAGCAGTTCAACGACTAGCGGATTCACAGATACGCAGTATTTT.

This clone is a singleton in its sample. The chain joins TRBV5-4 to TRBJ2-5; 10 positions agree with TRBD2. Matching the DNA end better, TRBJ2-7 makes the J call doubtful. Germline-derived CDR1 and CDR2 are SGHNT and YYREEE (reference sequence). The CDR3 is 15 residues long. CDR3 residues: CASSPPHLAGGEQYF. The CDR3 DNA follows: TGTGCCAGCAGCCCGCCCCACTTAGCGGGAGGCGAGCAGTACTTC.

The CDR3 nucleotides are TGTGCCAGCAGCCCCCGGCAGGACACTCTCTACGAGCAGTACTTC. Amino acids: CASSPRQDTLYEQYF. V gene TRBV5-4 combines with J gene TRBJ2-7, with D possibly matching TRBD1 (5 bases). The V end lost 4 bases, the J end lost 3 bases, and 17 bases lay between the germline ends. Germline CDR1 and CDR2: SGHNT and YYREEE (reference sequence). CDR3 length: 15 amino acids.

The V gene is TRBV13, the J gene TRBJ2-5; 11 positions match TRBD2. This CDR3 has 15 amino acids. With V trimmed by 0 bases and J by 4 bases, 1 base remained unmatched. Per germline, CDR1 PRHDT and CDR2 FYEKMQ (reference sequence). The DNA for the CDR3 is TGTGCCAGCAGCTTAGGGCTAGCGGGAGGAGAGACCCAGTACTTC. Translating it yields CASSLGLAGGETQYF.

The chain uses TRBV19 and TRBJ2-6, with D maybe TRBD2 (6 bases). The V end lost 7 bases, the J end lost 0 bases, and 16 bases lay between the germline ends. Germline V gene lookup returns CDR1 LNHDA and CDR2 SQIVND (reference sequence). The CDR3 consists of 17 residues. CDR3 amino acids: CASTPGTGSSGANVLTF. In nucleotides, the CDR3 is TGTGCCAGTACCCCAGGGACTGGAAGCTCTGGGGCCAACGTCCTGACTTTC.

The V and J genes are TRBV7-2 and TRBJ2-7; D uncertain. The CDR3 sequence is 14 residues long. V was clipped by 3 bases and J by 1 base, with 10 bases between them. Germline V gene data show CDR1 as SGHTA and CDR2 as FQGNSA. The CDR3 here is CASSLLSMSYEQYF. The CDR3, as DNA: TGTGCCAGCAGCTTGTTAAGCATGTCCTACGAGCAGTACTTC. Complete variable domain (other parts from reference TRBV7-2 and TRBJ2-7): GAGVSQSPSNKVTEKGKDVELRCDPISGHTALYWYRQSLGQGLEFLIYFQGNSAPDKSGLPSDRFSAERTGGSVSTLTIQRTQQEDSAVYLCASSLLSMSYEQYFGPGTRLTVT.

The chain joins TRBV10-1 to TRBJ2-7; 14 bases map to TRBD2. This CDR3 has 20 amino acids. The germline V gene encodes CDR1 WNHNN and CDR2 SYGVQD (reference sequence). V dropped 10 bases and J dropped 0; count of bases not matched to a gene: 20. This chain's CDR3 is CATAPPRDLGTSGSSYEQYF. DNA of the CDR3: TGCGCCACCGCCCCCCCCCGGGACCTAGGGACTAGCGGGAGCTCCTACGAGCAGTACTTC.

The genes are TRBV29-1 and TRBJ2-7; 10 nucleotides align to TRBD1. The CDR3 is 13 amino acids. The junction had 3 bases not matched to a gene; V was cut back by 4 bases and J by 3 bases. Germline CDR1 reads SQVTM; CDR2 reads ANQGSEA. The CDR3 DNA reads as TGCAGCGTTGCCGACAGGGGGCTCTACGAGCAGTACTTC. This gives the protein CSVADRGLYEQYF.

The chain joins TRBV19 to TRBJ1-5; no clear D gene. V was pared by 7 bases and J by 8 bases, with 18 bases between. There are 14 residues in the CDR3. Germline lookup yields CDR1 LNHDA and CDR2 SQIVND (reference sequence). The CDR3 coding sequence is TGTGCCAGTAATTCCCGCCTGGTAGAAGAGCCCCAGCATTTT. Its translation: CASNSRLVEEPQHF.

V gene TRBV6-5 combines with J gene TRBJ1-3, with D possibly being TRBD1 (6 bases). The CDR3 has 15 residues. V was cut by 0 bases and J by 4 bases, with 10 bases left in between. Germline V gene data show CDR1 as MNHEY and CDR2 as SVGAGI. In DNA, the CDR3 is TGTGCCAGCAGTTACTCTACAGGGTCCGGAAACACCATATATTTT. Protein product: CASSYSTGSGNTIYF.

V usage is TRBV6-1 and J usage is TRBJ2-7, with D hard to call. This CDR3 spans 12 amino acids. Trimming took 1 base from V and 6 from J, leaving 7 bases between them. Germline V lookup: CDR1 MNHNS, CDR2 SASEGT. The CDR3 loop reads CASSEVPVEQYF. In DNA, the CDR3 is TGTGCCAGCAGTGAAGTTCCGGTCGAGCAGTACTTC.

This clone was detected once. V gene TRBV27 combines with J gene TRBJ2-2, with a tentative D call TRBD1 (5 bases). V was cut by 1 base and J by 5 bases, with 14 bases left in between. CDR1 is MNHEY, CDR2 SMNVEV, per germline (reference sequence). The length of the CDR3 is 16 residues. The CDR3 DNA is TGTGCCAGCAGTTTATGGGGCTCGCTACCTACCGGGGAGCTGTTTTTT. It translates to CASSLWGSLPTGELFF.